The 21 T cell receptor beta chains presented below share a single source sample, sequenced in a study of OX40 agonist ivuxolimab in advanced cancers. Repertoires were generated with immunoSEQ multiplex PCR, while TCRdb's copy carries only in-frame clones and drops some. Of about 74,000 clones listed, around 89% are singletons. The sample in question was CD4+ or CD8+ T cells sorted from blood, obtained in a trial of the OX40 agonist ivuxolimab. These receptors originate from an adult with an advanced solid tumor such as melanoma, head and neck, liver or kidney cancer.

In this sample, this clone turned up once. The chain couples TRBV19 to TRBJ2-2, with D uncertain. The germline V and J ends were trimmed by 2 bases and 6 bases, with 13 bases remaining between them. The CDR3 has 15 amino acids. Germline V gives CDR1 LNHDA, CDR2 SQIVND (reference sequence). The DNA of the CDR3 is TGTGCCAGTAGTATACGGCAGTCCAAAGCCGGGGAGCTGTTTTTT. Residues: CASSIRQSKAGELFF.

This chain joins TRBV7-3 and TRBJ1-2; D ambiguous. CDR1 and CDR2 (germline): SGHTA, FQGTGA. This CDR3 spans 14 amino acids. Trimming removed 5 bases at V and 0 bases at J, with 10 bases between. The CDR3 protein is CASSDGAANYGYTF. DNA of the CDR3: TGTGCCAGCAGCGACGGAGCTGCTAACTATGGCTACACCTTC. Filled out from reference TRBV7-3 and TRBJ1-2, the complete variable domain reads GAGVSQTPSNKVTEKGKYVELRCDPISGHTALYWYRQSLGQGPEFLIYFQGTGAADDSGLPNDRFFAVRPEGSVSTLKIQRTERGDSAVYLCASSDGAANYGYTFGSGTRLTVV.

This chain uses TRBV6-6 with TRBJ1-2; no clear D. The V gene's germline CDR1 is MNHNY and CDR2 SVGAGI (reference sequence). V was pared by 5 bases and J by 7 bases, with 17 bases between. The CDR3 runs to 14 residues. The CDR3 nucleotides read TGTGCCAGCAGTCCCATACTATTCCGTACTGGCTACACCTTC. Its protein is CASSPILFRTGYTF.

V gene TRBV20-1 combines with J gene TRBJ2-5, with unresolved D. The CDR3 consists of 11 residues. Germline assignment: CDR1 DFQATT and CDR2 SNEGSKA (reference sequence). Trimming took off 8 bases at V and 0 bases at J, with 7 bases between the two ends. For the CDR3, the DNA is TGCAGTTGGCATTACCAAGAGACCCAGTACTTC. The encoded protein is CSWHYQETQYF.

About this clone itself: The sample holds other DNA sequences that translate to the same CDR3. In DNA form, the CDR3 reads TGTGCCAGCAGCTTAACAGGGGCTAACTATGGCTACACCTTC. Its protein product is CASSLTGANYGYTF. V is TRBV7-3 and J is TRBJ1-2; a possible D gene is TRBD1 (5 bases). Trimming cost V 0 bases and J 0 bases, with 5 bases left between them. CDR3 length: 14 residues. Germline V gene sequence: CDR1 SGHTA, CDR2 FQGTGA.

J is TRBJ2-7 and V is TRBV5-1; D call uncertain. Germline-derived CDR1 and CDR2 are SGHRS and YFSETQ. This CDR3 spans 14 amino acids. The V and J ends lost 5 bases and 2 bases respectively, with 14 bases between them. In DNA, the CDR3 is TGCGCCAGCAGTGAGTCAGCGCTGGCCTACGAGCAGTACTTC. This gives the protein CASSESALAYEQYF. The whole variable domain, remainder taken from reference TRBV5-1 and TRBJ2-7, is KAGVTQTPRYLIKTRGQQVTLSCSPISGHRSVSWYQQTPGQGLQFLFEYFSETQRNKGNFPGRFSGRQFSNSRSEMNVSTLELGDSALYLCASSESALAYEQYFGPGTRLTVT.

The CDR3: CASKSASGSSYNEQFF. DNA for the CDR3: TGTGCCAGCAAATCTGCTAGCGGGAGCTCCTACAATGAGCAGTTCTTC. This sequence joins TRBV28 and TRBJ2-1; 10 nucleotides agree with TRBD2. The CDR3 covers 16 residues. The ends lost 7 bases at V and 0 bases at J; junction bases unmatched: 6. Per the germline V gene, CDR1 is MDHEN and CDR2 is SYDVKM.

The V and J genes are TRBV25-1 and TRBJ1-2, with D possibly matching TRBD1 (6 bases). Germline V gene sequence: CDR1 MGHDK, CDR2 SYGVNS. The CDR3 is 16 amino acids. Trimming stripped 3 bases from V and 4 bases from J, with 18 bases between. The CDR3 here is CASSESGGAQGYGYTF. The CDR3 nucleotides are TGTGCCAGCAGTGAGAGTGGGGGGGCGCAGGGCTATGGCTACACCTTC.

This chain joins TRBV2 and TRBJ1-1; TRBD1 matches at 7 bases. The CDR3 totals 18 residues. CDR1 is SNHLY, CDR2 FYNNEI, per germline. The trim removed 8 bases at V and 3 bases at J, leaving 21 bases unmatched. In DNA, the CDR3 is TGTGCCAGCGGTAAACAAATATGGGTACAGGGGTGGGACACTGAAGCTTTCTTT. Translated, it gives CASGKQIWVQGWDTEAFF.

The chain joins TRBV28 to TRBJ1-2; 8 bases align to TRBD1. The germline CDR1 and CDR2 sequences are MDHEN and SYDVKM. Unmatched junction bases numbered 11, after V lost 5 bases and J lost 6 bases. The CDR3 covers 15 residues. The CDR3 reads CASSTGGQGAHGYTF. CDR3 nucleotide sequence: TGTGCCAGCAGTACCGGAGGTCAGGGGGCACATGGCTACACCTTC.

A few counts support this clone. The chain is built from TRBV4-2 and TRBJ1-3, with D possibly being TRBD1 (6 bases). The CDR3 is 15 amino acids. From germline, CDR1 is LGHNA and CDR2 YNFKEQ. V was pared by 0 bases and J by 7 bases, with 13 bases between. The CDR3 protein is CASSQDLGQTNTIYF. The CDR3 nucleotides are TGTGCCAGCAGCCAAGATTTAGGACAGACTAACACCATATATTTT.

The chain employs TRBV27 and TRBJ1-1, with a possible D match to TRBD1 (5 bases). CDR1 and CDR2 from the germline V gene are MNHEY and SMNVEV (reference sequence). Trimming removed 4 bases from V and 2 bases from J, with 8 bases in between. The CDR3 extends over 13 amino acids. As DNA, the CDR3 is TGTGCCAGCAGTTCAAGGGGAAACACTGAAGCTTTCTTT. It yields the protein CASSSRGNTEAFF.

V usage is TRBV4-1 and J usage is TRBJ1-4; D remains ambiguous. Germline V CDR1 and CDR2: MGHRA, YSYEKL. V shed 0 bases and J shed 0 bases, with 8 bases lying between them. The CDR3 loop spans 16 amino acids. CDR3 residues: CASSQDYATTNEKLFF. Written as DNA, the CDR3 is TGCGCCAGCAGCCAAGATTACGCTACAACTAATGAAAAACTGTTTTTT.

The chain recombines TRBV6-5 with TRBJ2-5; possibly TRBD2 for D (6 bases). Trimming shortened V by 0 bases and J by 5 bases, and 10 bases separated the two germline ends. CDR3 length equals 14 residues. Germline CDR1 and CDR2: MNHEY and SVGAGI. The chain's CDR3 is CASSYSQRVETQYF. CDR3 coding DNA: TGTGCCAGCAGTTACTCCCAGCGGGTGGAGACCCAGTACTTC.

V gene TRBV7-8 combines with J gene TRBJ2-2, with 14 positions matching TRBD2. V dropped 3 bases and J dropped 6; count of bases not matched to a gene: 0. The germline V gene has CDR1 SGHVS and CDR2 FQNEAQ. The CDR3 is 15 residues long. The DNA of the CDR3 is TGTGCCAGCAGCTTGGGACTAGCGGGGGCCGGGGAGCTGTTTTTT. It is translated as CASSLGLAGAGELFF.

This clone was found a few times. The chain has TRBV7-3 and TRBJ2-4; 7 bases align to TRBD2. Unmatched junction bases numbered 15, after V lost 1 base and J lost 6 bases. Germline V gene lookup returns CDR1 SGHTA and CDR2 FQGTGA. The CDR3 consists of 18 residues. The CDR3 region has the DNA TGTGCCAGCAGCTTAAGCGAAGGGACTACACCCTCCCCAAACATTCAGTACTTC. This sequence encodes CASSLSEGTTPSPNIQYF.

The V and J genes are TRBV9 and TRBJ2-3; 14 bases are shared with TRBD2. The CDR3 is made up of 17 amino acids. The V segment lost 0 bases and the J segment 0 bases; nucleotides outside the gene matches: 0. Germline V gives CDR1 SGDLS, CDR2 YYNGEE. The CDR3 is CASSVGLAGGSTDTQYF. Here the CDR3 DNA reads TGTGCCAGCAGCGTAGGACTAGCGGGAGGGAGCACAGATACGCAGTATTTT. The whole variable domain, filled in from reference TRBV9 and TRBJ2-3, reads DSGVTQTPKHLITATGQRVTLRCSPRSGDLSVYWYQQSLDQGLQFLIQYYNGEERAKGNILERFSAQQFPDLHSELNLSSLELGDSALYFCASSVGLAGGSTDTQYFGPGTRLTVL.

The CDR3 sequence: CASSFLGTTDTQYF. In DNA form, the CDR3 reads TGTGCCAGCAGCTTCCTCGGAACTACAGATACGCAGTATTTT. The V gene is TRBV7-3, the J gene TRBJ2-3; D gene uncertain. The CDR3 contains 14 residues. The V end was cut by 3 bases, the J end by 3 bases, with 10 bases between. Germline assignment: CDR1 SGHTA and CDR2 FQGTGA.

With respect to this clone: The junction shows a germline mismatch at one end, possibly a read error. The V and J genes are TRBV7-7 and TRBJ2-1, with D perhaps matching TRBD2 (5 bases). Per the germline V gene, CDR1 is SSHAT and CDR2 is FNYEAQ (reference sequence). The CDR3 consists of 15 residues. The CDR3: CASSSVGSSYNEQFF. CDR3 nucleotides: TGTGCTAGCAGCTCCGTTGGGAGCTCCTACAATGAGCAGTTCTTC.

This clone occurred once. Written as DNA, the CDR3 is TGTGCCAGCAGACTTACTAGCCACGAGCAGTACTTC. Translation: CASRLTSHEQYF. V and J are TRBV14 and TRBJ2-7; possible D gene TRBD2, 6 bases. From germline, CDR1 is SGHDN and CDR2 FVKESK. The CDR3 length is 12 residues. V was trimmed by 6 bases and J by 5 bases, leaving 11 bases between them.

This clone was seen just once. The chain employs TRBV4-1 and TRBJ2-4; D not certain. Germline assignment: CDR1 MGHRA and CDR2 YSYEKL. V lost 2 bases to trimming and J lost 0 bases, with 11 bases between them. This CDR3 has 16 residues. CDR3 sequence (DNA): TGCGCCAGCAGCCAAACACAGATACTAGCCAAAAACATTCAGTACTTC. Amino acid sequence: CASSQTQILAKNIQYF.